The present TCR beta chain was sequenced within a study of cytomegalovirus exposure and HLA in healthy donors. Across the whole study: A previous analysis identified 117 million unique TCR beta sequences derived from roughly 180 million T cells. Notes on the study in general: When a later analysis was performed, an Asian-associated ancestry cluster reportedly had fewer N-insertions than the approximately 680-donor mean.

PCR involved 60 Vbeta and 13 Jbeta primers. Authors' analysis steps: Later work found approximately 87 million unique TCR beta chains, with 9.5 million to 12 million shared. Sequenced by immunoSEQ multiplex PCR; TCRdb stores in-frame clones only, minus some. The V and J calls and clone size were taken over from that table, and D and trimming were inferred from the DNA. The data contain around 90,000 clones, approximately 80% of them singletons. Comment on this clone: The target antigen is unknown.

Healthy bone marrow donors supplied every sample. Sequencing was performed on PBMCs. This clonotype originated in a woman in her forties in good health and CMV-seronegative.

The CDR3, as DNA: TGTGCCAGCAGCCACGGTTTGGGCAGGGAGCAGTTCTTC. This translates into CASSHGLGREQFF. The chain combines TRBV14 with TRBJ2-1; D unresolved. The CDR3 has 13 residues. Trimming removed 3 bases from V and 10 bases from J, with 13 bases in between. Germline loops: CDR1 SGHDN, CDR2 FVKESK.